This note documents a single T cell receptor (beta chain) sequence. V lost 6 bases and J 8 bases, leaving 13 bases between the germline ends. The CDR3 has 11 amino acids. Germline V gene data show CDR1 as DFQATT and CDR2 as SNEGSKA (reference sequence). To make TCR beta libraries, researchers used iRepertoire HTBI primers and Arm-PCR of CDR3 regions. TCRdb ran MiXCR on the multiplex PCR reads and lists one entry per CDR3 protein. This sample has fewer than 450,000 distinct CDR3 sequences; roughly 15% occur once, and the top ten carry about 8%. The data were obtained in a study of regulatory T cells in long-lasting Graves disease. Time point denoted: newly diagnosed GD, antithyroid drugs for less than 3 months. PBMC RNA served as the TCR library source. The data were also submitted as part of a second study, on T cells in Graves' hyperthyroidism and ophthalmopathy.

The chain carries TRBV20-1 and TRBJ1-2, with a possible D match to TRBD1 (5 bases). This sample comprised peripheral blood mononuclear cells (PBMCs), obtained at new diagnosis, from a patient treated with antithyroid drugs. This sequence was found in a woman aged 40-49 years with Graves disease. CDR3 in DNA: TGCAGTGCAGTAAGGGGCGGAGGCTACACCTTC. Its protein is CSAVRGGGYTF.